These 29 T cell receptor beta chains were sequenced from one sample in a study of CD8 T cells in Susac syndrome. Random hexamers served to reverse transcribe about 0.45 to 1 ug RNA. TCRdb reanalysed the immunoSEQ multiplex PCR reads using MiXCR and keeps one entry per CDR3 protein. This sample has fewer than 200,000 distinct CDR3 sequences, with roughly 90% found just once. Sequenced input: CD4+ T cells from PBMCs. Receptors were obtained from a human donor with Susac syndrome.

This clonotype was observed a single time. The chain couples TRBV2 to TRBJ1-4; 10 bases are shared with TRBD1. The junction had 2 bases not matched to a gene; V was cut back by 9 bases and J by 7 bases. The germline CDR1 and CDR2 sequences are SNHLY and FYNNEI. The CDR3 consists of 12 residues. CDR3 sequence: CASRDRGEKLFF. The CDR3 coding sequence is TGTGCCAGTAGGGACAGGGGTGAAAAACTGTTTTTT.

This chain links TRBV14 with TRBJ2-1; 11 bases are a match to TRBD2. This CDR3 comprises 16 residues. CDR1 and CDR2 from the germline V gene are SGHDN and FVKESK. Losses at the gene ends were 1 base for V and 6 bases for J; bases not matched to a gene: 5. CDR3 sequence (DNA): TGTGCCAGCAGCCAAGTGGGACTAGCGGTGGGCAATGAGCAGTTCTTC. Its protein is CASSQVGLAVGNEQFF.

CDR3 loop: CASNGQGSSGELFF. For the CDR3, the DNA is TGTGCCAGCAACGGACAGGGTTCTTCTGGGGAGCTGTTTTTT. J is TRBJ2-2 and V is TRBV2, with 8 bases identical to TRBD1. Germline CDR1 reads SNHLY; CDR2 reads FYNNEI. This CDR3 region has 14 residues. Trimming cost V 7 bases and J 8 bases; bases outside gene matches: 9.

The chain employs TRBV10-3 and TRBJ1-1; D is possibly TRBD1 (6 bases). CDR3 length: 15 amino acids. Deletions cut 3 bases from V and 4 bases from J, with 15 bases between. The germline V gene encodes CDR1 ENHRY and CDR2 SYGVKD. The CDR3 DNA reads TGTGCCATCAGTGACAGGGGCGTCGGCTCCACTGAAGCTTTCTTT. Its translation is CAISDRGVGSTEAFF.

The genes are TRBV19 and TRBJ2-2, with 8 bases fitting TRBD1. CDR3 length: 15 residues. V was clipped by 7 bases and J by 5 bases; unmatched bases: 9. CDR1 and CDR2 from the germline V gene are LNHDA and SQIVND (reference sequence). The CDR3 nucleotides are TGTGCCAGTACCCTCCCAGGGGGCAGGACCGGGGAGCTGTTTTTT. Protein sequence: CASTLPGGRTGELFF. Looking up the rest from reference TRBV19 and TRBJ2-2 gives the full variable domain: DGGITQSPKYLFRKEGQNVTLSCEQNLNHDAMYWYRQDPGQGLRLIYYSQIVNDFQKGDIAEGYSVSREKKESFPLTVTSAQKNPTAFYLCASTLPGGRTGELFFGEGSRLTVL.

J is TRBJ2-7 and V is TRBV4-1, with TRBD1 matching 8 bases. With 1 base clipped from V and 1 base from J, the junction kept 3 bases outside the gene matches. The CDR3 loop spans 15 amino acids. Per the germline V gene, CDR1 is MGHRA and CDR2 is YSYEKL. The chain's CDR3 is CASSQGQGRSYEQYF. The CDR3, as DNA: TGCGCCAGCAGCCAAGGACAGGGGAGGTCCTACGAGCAGTACTTC.

The chain recombines TRBV5-4 with TRBJ2-5; 8 nucleotides agree with TRBD1. Trimming removed 4 bases from V and 6 bases from J; junction bases left unmatched: 5. The CDR3 consists of 13 residues. Germline V gene data show CDR1 as SGHNT and CDR2 as YYREEE (reference sequence). The CDR3 DNA sequence: TGTGCCAGCAGCACGGACAGGGCGAAGACCCAGTACTTC. It is translated as CASSTDRAKTQYF.

In regard to this clonotype: At one end, the junction sequence differs from germline, possibly due to a read error. The chain recombines TRBV29-1 with TRBJ2-5, with a possible D match to TRBD1 (5 bases). The germline CDR1 and CDR2 sequences are SQVTM and ANQGSEA. This CDR3 comprises 15 residues. The CDR3 region is CCVLGVHDEPQTQYF. The CDR3 DNA follows: TGCTGCGTTCTAGGGGTCCATGACGAGCCACAGACCCAGTACTTC.

This chain connects TRBV12-3 or TRBV12-4 to TRBJ2-3, with 10 positions matching TRBD1. V was pared by 10 bases and J by 5 bases, with 9 bases of the junction left unmatched. The CDR3 totals 14 residues. The CDR3 DNA sequence: TGTGCCACCTCGGGACAGGGGAATAGAGATACGCAGTATTTT. This sequence encodes CATSGQGNRDTQYF.

This clonotype has just one count. The V gene is TRBV7-9, the J gene TRBJ1-3, with 7 positions matching TRBD1. V trimming: 5 bases; J trimming: 4 bases; junction bases outside the gene matches: 5. The V gene's germline CDR1 is SEHNR and CDR2 FQNEAQ (reference sequence). The CDR3 is made up of 14 amino acids. CDR3 amino acids: CASSQDRVGNTIYF. In DNA form, the CDR3 reads TGTGCCAGCAGCCAAGACAGGGTCGGAAACACCATATATTTT.

This clonotype was observed once. The chain recombines TRBV20-1 with TRBJ2-7, with D perhaps TRBD1 (5 bases). V shed 0 bases and J shed 7 bases, with 22 bases lying between them. Germline CDR1 and CDR2: DFQATT and SNEGSKA (reference sequence). The CDR3 has 16 amino acids. In DNA form, the CDR3 reads TGCAGTGCTAGAGATGGGGCTCTACCCGCTCATGCTGAGCAGTACTTC. Its protein product is CSARDGALPAHAEQYF.

In this sample, this clonotype turned up once. The V and J genes are TRBV9 and TRBJ2-3; TRBD1 agrees at 7 bases. The junction had 12 bases not matched to a gene; V was cut back by 0 bases and J by 5 bases. The CDR3 covers 17 residues. CDR1 is SGDLS and CDR2 is YYNGEE in the germline V gene. Here the CDR3 reads CASSVGVGDSILDTQYF. CDR3 DNA sequence: TGTGCCAGCAGCGTAGGCGTTGGGGACAGTATTCTAGATACGCAGTATTTT.

The chain is built from TRBV7-9 and TRBJ2-1; TRBD2 aligns across 12 bases. Unmatched junction bases numbered 11, after V lost 4 bases and J lost 7 bases. Germline V CDR1 and CDR2: SEHNR, FQNEAQ (reference sequence). The CDR3 contains 17 residues. The chain's CDR3 is CASSYAVGLAGGNEQFF. The CDR3, as DNA: TGTGCCAGCAGCTACGCCGTGGGGCTAGCGGGAGGGAATGAGCAGTTCTTC.

In its sample, this clonotype was seen once. V gene TRBV20-1 combines with J gene TRBJ2-7; 9 bases align to TRBD2. Germline V CDR1 and CDR2: DFQATT, SNEGSKA (reference sequence). The CDR3 extends over 16 amino acids. The trim removed 0 bases at V and 2 bases at J, leaving 8 bases unmatched. CDR3 sequence: CSARDRWREGAYEQYF. The CDR3 region has the DNA TGCAGTGCTAGAGATCGTTGGCGGGAGGGCGCCTACGAGCAGTACTTC.

The V and J genes are TRBV4-1 and TRBJ2-1; 9 nucleotides match TRBD2. V was clipped by 2 bases and J by 4 bases; unmatched bases: 3. The CDR3 spans 15 residues. The germline gives CDR1 MGHRA, CDR2 YSYEKL. CDR3 DNA sequence: TGCGCCAGCAGCCAAATGGGACTAGCATACAATGAGCAGTTCTTC. Its translation is CASSQMGLAYNEQFF.

The genes are TRBV14 and TRBJ1-1, with D unclear. Trimming removed 1 base from V and 1 base from J, with 10 bases in between. Germline V gene sequence: CDR1 SGHDN, CDR2 FVKESK. CDR3 length: 15 residues. CDR3 residues: CASSQVARANTEAFF. The CDR3 nucleotides are TGTGCCAGCAGCCAAGTAGCCCGGGCGAACACTGAAGCTTTCTTT.

The chain is built from TRBV29-1 and TRBJ1-2; TRBD1 is a possible D gene (6 bases). V was pared by 6 bases and J by 0 bases, with 14 bases between. The CDR3 is 14 amino acids. CDR1 SQVTM and CDR2 ANQGSEA come from the germline V gene. The CDR3 DNA follows: TGCAGCGTGGACCGGGACACTTCTAACTATGGCTACACCTTC. Translation gives CSVDRDTSNYGYTF. The entire variable domain, with the rest obtained from reference TRBV29-1 and TRBJ1-2, is as follows: SAVISQKPSRDICQRGTSLTIQCQVDSQVTMMFWYRQQPGQSLTLIATANQGSEATYESGFVIDKFPISRPNLTFSTLTVSNMSPEDSSIYLCSVDRDTSNYGYTFGSGTRLTVV.

The J gene is TRBJ2-5, the V gene TRBV19; 8 bases match TRBD1. Germline loops: CDR1 LNHDA, CDR2 SQIVND (reference sequence). This CDR3 is 15 amino acids long. V trimming: 6 bases; J trimming: 4 bases; junction bases outside the gene matches: 10. This CDR3 reads CASRPQGAIGETQYF. DNA for the CDR3: TGTGCCAGTAGACCTCAGGGGGCGATAGGAGAGACCCAGTACTTC.

In its sample, this clonotype was seen a few times. The rearrangement links TRBV24-1 to TRBJ2-1; D gene unclear. V was pared by 0 bases and J by 5 bases, with 7 bases between. Per the germline V gene, CDR1 is KGHDR and CDR2 is SFDVKD. CDR3 size: 14 residues. CDR3 in DNA: TGTGCCACCAGTGATTTGACGACCAACAATGAGCAGTTCTTC. This translates into CATSDLTTNNEQFF.

This clonotype was detected a few times. This chain uses TRBV5-1 with TRBJ2-7; D may be TRBD1 (5 bases). Looked up from germline, CDR1 is SGHRS and CDR2 is YFSETQ. The CDR3 contains 13 residues. Trimming took 0 bases from V and 3 from J, leaving 7 bases between them. Here the CDR3 DNA reads TGCGCCAGCAGCTTGGAAGGGGACTACGAGCAGTACTTC. It yields the protein CASSLEGDYEQYF. Drawing the rest from reference TRBV5-1 and TRBJ2-7, the complete variable domain is KAGVTQTPRYLIKTRGQQVTLSCSPISGHRSVSWYQQTPGQGLQFLFEYFSETQRNKGNFPGRFSGRQFSNSRSEMNVSTLELGDSALYLCASSLEGDYEQYFGPGTRLTVT.

The CDR3 region has the DNA TGCAGTGCTAGGGACCGCCTAACTAATGAAAAACTGTTTTTT. Translation: CSARDRLTNEKLFF. The chain joins TRBV20-1 to TRBJ1-4; D is undetermined. Germline-derived CDR1 and CDR2 are DFQATT and SNEGSKA (reference sequence). Between the trimmed V and J ends, which lost 3 bases and 1 base, there was a span of 9 bases. CDR3 length: 14 amino acids.

This sequence joins TRBV5-1 and TRBJ2-1; 9 nucleotides align to TRBD1. V lost 4 bases, J lost 4 bases, and 18 bases stayed unmatched. This CDR3 has 19 amino acids. The germline V gene encodes CDR1 SGHRS and CDR2 YFSETQ. DNA for the CDR3: TGCGCCAGCAGCAGGAGGGGACAGGGAATTGCTAGCGCGTACAATGAGCAGTTCTTC. This translates into CASSRRGQGIASAYNEQFF.

CDR3: CSARGQFNEKLFF. CDR3 in DNA: TGCAGTGCTAGGGGACAGTTTAATGAAAAACTGTTTTTT. The chain links TRBV20-1 to TRBJ1-4; the match to TRBD1 covers 7 bases. Germline loops: CDR1 DFQATT, CDR2 SNEGSKA (reference sequence). The CDR3 consists of 13 residues. Germline trimming cut 3 bases from V and 4 bases from J; bases unmatched to any gene: 2.

The chain recombines TRBV2 with TRBJ1-5, with D uncertain. V gave up 7 bases and J gave up 0 bases, with 13 bases separating them. Germline V gives CDR1 SNHLY, CDR2 FYNNEI. The CDR3 runs 15 residues. The CDR3 loop reads CASMGGLYSNQPQHF. CDR3 DNA sequence: TGTGCCAGCATGGGCGGACTTTATAGCAATCAGCCCCAGCATTTT.

The rearrangement joins TRBV7-2 to TRBJ2-1; 7 bases align to TRBD2. V shed 2 bases and J 4 bases; nucleotides not matched to a gene: 5. Germline V lookup: CDR1 SGHTA, CDR2 FQGNSA. The CDR3 loop spans 15 amino acids. CDR3 sequence (DNA): TGTGCCAGCAGCTTATCGTCTAGCGGATACAATGAGCAGTTCTTC. Translating it yields CASSLSSSGYNEQFF.

The chain joins TRBV2 to TRBJ2-6; D perhaps matches TRBD1 (5 bases). Germline V gene sequence: CDR1 SNHLY, CDR2 FYNNEI. CDR3 length equals 15 residues. Trimming took 7 bases from V and 2 from J, leaving 12 bases between them. DNA of the CDR3: TGTGCCAGCACCCAGGGTCCTCCTGGGGCCAACGTCCTGACTTTC. Its protein is CASTQGPPGANVLTF.

This sequence joins TRBV19 and TRBJ1-6, with 7 bases matching TRBD1. V lost 5 bases to trimming and J lost 11 bases; unmatched junction nucleotides: 6. CDR1 is LNHDA and CDR2 is SQIVND in the germline V gene (reference sequence). The CDR3 covers 13 residues. The CDR3 is CASSPNRGAPLHF. CDR3 DNA: TGTGCCAGTAGTCCGAACAGGGGAGCACCCCTCCACTTT.

V is TRBV29-1 and J is TRBJ1-1, with D unclear. The V gene lost 5 bases and the J gene lost 11 bases, with 21 bases spanning the gap. The germline V gene has CDR1 SQVTM and CDR2 ANQGSEA. The CDR3 spans 13 residues. CDR3 sequence: CSVHLTEGVGAFF. The CDR3 nucleotides read TGCAGCGTTCACTTGACTGAGGGAGTAGGGGCTTTCTTT.

This chain connects TRBV12-3 or TRBV12-4 to TRBJ1-2; D ambiguous. The CDR3 length is 14 residues. Trimming removed 8 bases from V and 0 bases from J, with 13 bases in between. Written as DNA, the CDR3 is TGTGCCAGCTCTAGGGTCGGCTCTAACTATGGCTACACCTTC. It is translated as CASSRVGSNYGYTF.